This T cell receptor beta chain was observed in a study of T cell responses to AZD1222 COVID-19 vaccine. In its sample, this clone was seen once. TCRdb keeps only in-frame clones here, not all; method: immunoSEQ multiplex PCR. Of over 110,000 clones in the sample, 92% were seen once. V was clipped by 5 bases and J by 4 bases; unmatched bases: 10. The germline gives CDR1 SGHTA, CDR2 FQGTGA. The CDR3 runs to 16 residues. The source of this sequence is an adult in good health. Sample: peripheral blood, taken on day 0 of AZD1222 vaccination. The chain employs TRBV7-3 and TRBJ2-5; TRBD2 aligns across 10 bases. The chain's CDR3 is CASSPTGLAGAETQYF. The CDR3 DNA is TGTGCCAGCAGCCCCACGGGCCTAGCGGGAGCAGAGACCCAGTACTTC.